These 17 T cell receptor beta chains originate from one sample sequenced in a study of T cells in tuberculosis. Time point: new active TB diagnosis, blood taken before or within 7 days of starting treatment. TCRdb's copy holds only in-frame clones and misses some; the assay was immunoSEQ multiplex PCR. The table lists under 40,000 clones, around 94% of them singletons. The source was PBMCs, collected at tuberculosis diagnosis. These receptors came from an adult with tuberculosis.

The CDR3 sequence is CASSVGQGADTQYF. The CDR3 bases are TGTGCCAGCAGCGTAGGGCAGGGGGCAGATACGCAGTATTTT. V usage is TRBV9 and J usage is TRBJ2-3, with TRBD1 matching 7 bases. CDR1 and CDR2 (germline): SGDLS, YYNGEE. The V and J ends lost 0 bases and 4 bases, in that order; junction bases with no gene match: 2. This CDR3 comprises 14 residues.

V gene TRBV27 combines with J gene TRBJ2-3; a weak D match, TRBD1 (6 bases). Trimming shortened V by 4 bases and J by 2 bases, and 10 bases separated the two germline ends. This CDR3 is built from 14 residues. Per germline, CDR1 MNHEY and CDR2 SMNVEV (reference sequence). Here the CDR3 DNA reads TGTGCCAGCAGTTCTAACAGGGTCACAGATACGCAGTATTTT. This codes for CASSSNRVTDTQYF.

A note on this clone: Other nucleotide sequences from this sample produce the same CDR3. This rearrangement joins TRBV6-5 to TRBJ2-7; perhaps TRBD2 as D (5 bases). The germline V and J ends were trimmed by 6 bases and 6 bases, with 12 bases remaining between them. The CDR3 is 12 residues long. CDR1 is MNHEY and CDR2 is SVGAGI in the germline V gene. CDR3 DNA sequence: TGTGCCAGCAGACGTGCGGGCGGCGAGCAGTACTTC. Protein: CASRRAGGEQYF.

The chain couples TRBV15 to TRBJ1-3, with a tentative D call TRBD1 (5 bases). Germline-derived CDR1 and CDR2 are LNHNV and YYDKDF (reference sequence). The CDR3 consists of 16 residues. V was trimmed by 4 bases and J by 0 bases, leaving 13 bases between them. For the CDR3, the DNA is TGTGCCACCAGCACCAACCGACAGAGCTCTGGAAACACCATATATTTT. Translating gives CATSTNRQSSGNTIYF.

The chain recombines TRBV9 with TRBJ1-5; unclear D gene. V lost 3 bases to trimming and J lost 7 bases, with 14 bases between them. The CDR3 extends over 14 amino acids. Germline loops: CDR1 SGDLS, CDR2 YYNGEE. The CDR3 DNA reads as TGTGCCAGCAGCGACGGGATTTCTATACAGCCCCAGCATTTT. Translated, it gives CASSDGISIQPQHF. The full variable domain, completed using reference TRBV9 and TRBJ1-5, is DSGVTQTPKHLITATGQRVTLRCSPRSGDLSVYWYQQSLDQGLQFLIQYYNGEERAKGNILERFSAQQFPDLHSELNLSSLELGDSALYFCASSDGISIQPQHFGDGTRLSIL.

The chain combines TRBV6-5 with TRBJ2-1; 9 bases agree with TRBD1. The trim removed 4 bases at V and 7 bases at J, leaving 5 bases unmatched. The CDR3 is made up of 14 amino acids. Germline loops: CDR1 MNHEY, CDR2 SVGAGI. CDR3 coding DNA: TGTGCCAGCAGTTGGGACAGGGCGGGTAATGAGCAGTTCTTC. Protein sequence: CASSWDRAGNEQFF.

V and J are TRBV7-9 and TRBJ1-6; D may be TRBD1 (6 bases). Germline V CDR1 and CDR2: SEHNR, FQNEAQ (reference sequence). This CDR3 is built from 15 residues. V dropped 1 base and J dropped 7 bases, with 11 bases sitting between them. The CDR3 nucleotides are TGTGCCAGCAGCTTAGTTGCAGGGGCGAATTCACCCCTCCACTTT. It specifies CASSLVAGANSPLHF.

The J gene is TRBJ1-1, the V gene TRBV11-2, with a possible D match to TRBD1 (5 bases). Trimming took 4 bases from V and 1 from J, leaving 16 bases between them. Germline V gene data show CDR1 as SGHAT and CDR2 as FQNNGV. The CDR3 consists of 16 residues. CDR3 protein: CASSSAGVLPNTEAFF. CDR3 sequence (DNA): TGTGCCAGCAGCTCAGCGGGGGTTCTTCCGAACACTGAAGCTTTCTTT.

The chain couples TRBV7-8 to TRBJ2-3; 8 bases agree with TRBD2. The germline V gene encodes CDR1 SGHVS and CDR2 FQNEAQ. The CDR3 loop spans 16 amino acids. V lost 3 bases and J lost 2; bases outside the gene matches: 7. In DNA form, the CDR3 reads TGTGCCAGCAGCTTTTGGCGGGGGGCCTCCACAGATACGCAGTATTTT. This sequence encodes CASSFWRGASTDTQYF.

The CDR3 is CASSRDRGGQPQHF. The CDR3 DNA is TGTGCCAGTAGCAGAGACAGGGGTGGCCAGCCCCAGCATTTT. This chain links TRBV19 with TRBJ1-5; TRBD1 matches at 8 bases. This CDR3 contains 14 residues. The V segment lost 6 bases and the J segment 7 bases; nucleotides outside the gene matches: 8. Germline loops: CDR1 LNHDA, CDR2 SQIVND (reference sequence). The variable domain in full, completed from reference TRBV19 and TRBJ1-5, reads DGGITQSPKYLFRKEGQNVTLSCEQNLNHDAMYWYRQDPGQGLRLIYYSQIVNDFQKGDIAEGYSVSREKKESFPLTVTSAQKNPTAFYLCASSRDRGGQPQHFGDGTRLSIL.

J is TRBJ2-7 and V is TRBV7-9, with 8 bases identical to TRBD1. The CDR3 contains 16 residues. Germline-derived CDR1 and CDR2 are SEHNR and FQNEAQ (reference sequence). J was trimmed by 3 bases and V by 5 bases; bases with no gene match: 12. The CDR3: CASSPRILGQDYEQYF. The CDR3 nucleotides are TGTGCCAGCAGCCCTCGGATCTTGGGACAGGACTACGAGCAGTACTTC.

The V call is TRBV6-5, the J call TRBJ1-6, with D perhaps matching TRBD1 (5 bases). Trimming took 8 bases from V and 10 from J, leaving 21 bases between them. The CDR3 has 15 residues. Germline assignment: CDR1 MNHEY and CDR2 SVGAGI. The CDR3 region has the DNA TGTGCCAGCTCACGGGAGGCAGGGACGGGATCACCCCTCCACTTT. As protein: CASSREAGTGSPLHF.

V gene TRBV5-1 combines with J gene TRBJ2-1, with 7 bases fitting TRBD1. CDR3 length: 15 amino acids. Losses at the gene ends were 4 bases for V and 7 bases for J; bases not matched to a gene: 11. Germline V lookup: CDR1 SGHRS, CDR2 YFSETQ. CDR3 bases: TGCGCCAGCAGCGACCCGACAGGGAGTAAGAATGAGCAGTTCTTC. Translation: CASSDPTGSKNEQFF.

CDR3 residues: CAISDLGRTGGQETQYF. The CDR3 nucleotides are TGTGCCATCAGTGATTTGGGTAGGACAGGGGGCCAAGAGACCCAGTACTTC. J is TRBJ2-5 and V is TRBV10-3; 10 nucleotides match TRBD1. Per the germline V gene, CDR1 is ENHRY and CDR2 is SYGVKD. Trimming removed 3 bases from V and 1 base from J; junction bases left unmatched: 8. The CDR3 loop spans 17 amino acids.

The gene calls are TRBV27 and TRBJ1-6, with TRBD1 identical over 7 bases. The CDR3 has 15 residues. V gave up 3 bases and J gave up 14 bases; unmatched junction bases: 13. Germline V lookup: CDR1 MNHEY, CDR2 SMNVEV (reference sequence). CDR3 bases: TGTGCCAGCAGTTTGGGACAGCTTGGGGGGTTTGCCCTCCACTTT. Its protein is CASSLGQLGGFALHF.

The chain has TRBV11-3 and TRBJ2-3; 13 bases align to TRBD2. Germline lookup yields CDR1 SGHNT and CDR2 YENEEA. The V gene end was trimmed by 3 bases and the J gene end by 0 bases; junction bases not matched to a gene: 6. CDR3 length: 18 amino acids. CDR3 bases: TGTGCCAGCAGCTTCAAAACTAGCGGGGGGGTAAGCACAGATACGCAGTATTTT. Protein sequence: CASSFKTSGGVSTDTQYF.

V is TRBV6-1 and J is TRBJ1-5; 10 bases are shared with TRBD1. J gave up 4 bases and V 8 bases, and 8 bases lay outside the gene matches. Germline loops: CDR1 MNHNS, CDR2 SASEGT. CDR3 length: 15 residues. CDR3 amino acids: CASLLGQGLNQPQHF. The CDR3, as DNA: TGTGCCAGCTTGTTGGGACAGGGGCTGAATCAGCCCCAGCATTTT.